Listed below are T cell receptor beta chains from one sample, sequenced in a study of Ad26.COV2.S vaccination and SARS-CoV-2 variants. Method: immunoSEQ multiplex PCR; TCRdb's copy keeps in-frame clones and lacks some. The table has more than 300,000 clones, roughly 91% seen once; the top ten hold around 4.5%. The sample in question was peripheral blood, obtained in a trial of Ad26.COV2.S vaccine versus placebo. These receptors were obtained from a person aged 18-60 years who received the Ad26.COV2.S COVID-19 vaccine or a placebo. Each CDR3 is given with its conserved first and last residue. The D gene is left open where the match is weak.

V gene: TRBV6-2/TRBV6-3
J gene: TRBJ2-2
D gene: .
CDR3 length: 13
CDR3 protein: CASSYSITGELFF

V gene: TRBV27
J gene: TRBJ2-3
D gene: .
CDR3 length: 13
CDR3 protein: CASSYSGEDTQYF

V gene: TRBV10-3
J gene: TRBJ2-7
D gene: .
CDR3 length: 12
CDR3 protein: CAISESEYEQYF

V gene: TRBV6-5
J gene: TRBJ2-2
D gene: .
CDR3 length: 12
CDR3 protein: CASMANTGELFF

V gene: TRBV5-1
J gene: TRBJ2-2
D gene: .
CDR3 length: 17
CDR3 protein: CASSLRWTGGNTGELFF

V gene: TRBV7-8
J gene: TRBJ1-1
D gene: .
CDR3 length: 14
CDR3 protein: CASKLTGMNTEAFF

V gene: TRBV11-2
J gene: TRBJ2-2
D gene: .
CDR3 length: 13
CDR3 protein: CASSLLNTGELFF

V gene: TRBV6-5
J gene: TRBJ2-7
D gene: TRBD1
CDR3 length: 15
CDR3 protein: CASSYGQGASYEQYF

V gene: TRBV30
J gene: TRBJ1-6
D gene: .
CDR3 length: 16
CDR3 protein: CAWSSAGDGGNSPLHF

V gene: TRBV27
J gene: TRBJ2-1
D gene: .
CDR3 length: 14
CDR3 protein: CASKAGTLFNEQFF

V gene: TRBV2
J gene: TRBJ1-5
D gene: .
CDR3 length: 15
CDR3 protein: CASRGGKHGNQPQHF

V gene: TRBV7-9
J gene: TRBJ2-7
D gene: TRBD1
CDR3 length: 15
CDR3 protein: CASSLAGTGDHEQYF

V gene: TRBV29-1
J gene: TRBJ2-5
D gene: .
CDR3 length: 13
CDR3 protein: CSVVGVSFETQYF

V gene: TRBV3-1/TRBV3-2
J gene: TRBJ1-5
D gene: TRBD1
CDR3 length: 14
CDR3 protein: CASSQGQGNQPQHF

V gene: TRBV29-1
J gene: TRBJ1-4
D gene: .
CDR3 length: 13
CDR3 protein: CSVEDLQNEKLFF

V gene: TRBV28
J gene: TRBJ1-6
D gene: .
CDR3 length: 14
CDR3 protein: CASSFYGGNSPLHF

V gene: TRBV7-9
J gene: TRBJ1-2
D gene: .
CDR3 length: 15
CDR3 protein: CASSLNTHRAYGYTF

V gene: TRBV4-1
J gene: TRBJ2-3
D gene: .
CDR3 length: 19
CDR3 protein: CASSQEELGGDYSTDTQYF

V gene: TRBV19
J gene: TRBJ2-3
D gene: .
CDR3 length: 13
CDR3 protein: CASRSGTTDTQYF

V gene: TRBV5-1
J gene: TRBJ1-1
D gene: .
CDR3 length: 15
CDR3 protein: CASSPLLLENTEAFF

V gene: TRBV28
J gene: TRBJ2-7
D gene: TRBD1
CDR3 length: 14
CDR3 protein: CASSPGTVLGEQYF

V gene: TRBV11-2
J gene: TRBJ1-3
D gene: .
CDR3 length: 16
CDR3 protein: CASSAWDGYSGNTIYF

V gene: TRBV6-5
J gene: TRBJ2-1
D gene: TRBD2
CDR3 length: 13
CDR3 protein: CASSGLVYNEQFF

V gene: TRBV7-9
J gene: TRBJ2-5
D gene: .
CDR3 length: 13
CDR3 protein: CASSQPSQETQYF

V gene: TRBV3-1/TRBV3-2
J gene: TRBJ1-2
D gene: TRBD1
CDR3 length: 13
CDR3 protein: CASSQGTGYGYTF

V gene: TRBV20-1
J gene: TRBJ2-3
D gene: .
CDR3 length: 11
CDR3 protein: CSASTQEVQYF

V gene: TRBV11-2
J gene: TRBJ1-1
D gene: .
CDR3 length: 15
CDR3 protein: CASLKGKAEGTEAFF

V gene: TRBV18
J gene: TRBJ1-1
D gene: .
CDR3 length: 15
CDR3 protein: CASSLTGGGKAEAFF

V gene: TRBV28
J gene: TRBJ1-3
D gene: TRBD1
CDR3 length: 16
CDR3 protein: CASSPNRDSSGNTIYF

V gene: TRBV18
J gene: TRBJ1-1
D gene: TRBD1
CDR3 length: 15
CDR3 protein: CASSPDGDRDTEAFF

V gene: TRBV6-1
J gene: TRBJ2-7
D gene: TRBD2
CDR3 length: 17
CDR3 protein: CASSGPPTSGISYEQYF

V gene: TRBV5-4
J gene: TRBJ1-2
D gene: .
CDR3 length: 15
CDR3 protein: CASRKEGGRTYGYTF

V gene: TRBV15
J gene: TRBJ1-5
D gene: .
CDR3 length: 15
CDR3 protein: CATSRAGSGNQPQHF

V gene: TRBV19
J gene: TRBJ2-1
D gene: TRBD2
CDR3 length: 16
CDR3 protein: CATTPGGEDSYNEQFF

V gene: TRBV4-1
J gene: TRBJ2-7
D gene: TRBD1
CDR3 length: 16
CDR3 protein: CASSRRTGESSYEQYF

V gene: TRBV12-3/TRBV12-4
J gene: TRBJ2-7
D gene: .
CDR3 length: 13
CDR3 protein: CASSSRSSHEQYF

V gene: TRBV11-2
J gene: TRBJ2-1
D gene: TRBD1
CDR3 length: 15
CDR3 protein: CASSSGQGIYNEQFF

V gene: TRBV19
J gene: TRBJ2-5
D gene: TRBD1
CDR3 length: 16
CDR3 protein: CASSTWGTGKQETQYF

V gene: TRBV5-8
J gene: TRBJ2-7
D gene: .
CDR3 length: 16
CDR3 protein: CASTSRWDEGSYEQYF

V gene: TRBV6-5
J gene: TRBJ2-7
D gene: .
CDR3 length: 15
CDR3 protein: CASSWGLPGVYEQYF

V gene: TRBV11-2
J gene: TRBJ2-1
D gene: TRBD2
CDR3 length: 15
CDR3 protein: CASSPTGGSYNEQFF

V gene: TRBV19
J gene: TRBJ1-5
D gene: .
CDR3 length: 14
CDR3 protein: CASSKFESNQPQHF

V gene: TRBV4-1
J gene: TRBJ2-5
D gene: TRBD2
CDR3 length: 17
CDR3 protein: CASSQKEGLDLGETQYF